This passage covers 27 T cell receptor beta chains from one sample sequenced in a study of T cell responses to AZD1222 COVID-19 vaccine. TCRdb's table, derived via immunoSEQ multiplex PCR, lists solely in-frame clones and lacks some. Among about 150,000 clones, about 91% were seen once, and the ten largest hold roughly 2%. The sequenced sample was peripheral blood, obtained on day 0 of AZD1222 vaccination. The origin of the receptors is an adult in good health.

This sequence joins TRBV6-5 and TRBJ2-7; D is unresolved. Germline V gene lookup returns CDR1 MNHEY and CDR2 SVGAGI. This CDR3 spans 15 amino acids. The V end lost 5 bases, the J end lost 2 bases, and 16 bases lay between the germline ends. The CDR3 here is CASSRSRVETYEQYF. DNA for the CDR3: TGTGCCAGCAGTAGGTCTCGGGTGGAAACCTACGAGCAGTACTTC.

The chain combines TRBV4-1 with TRBJ2-7, with D tentatively TRBD1 (6 bases). The CDR3 length is 11 residues. CDR1 and CDR2 (germline): MGHRA, YSYEKL. The V end was cut by 5 bases, the J end by 5 bases, with 7 bases between. The CDR3: CASSAGDEQYF. The DNA of the CDR3 is TGCGCCAGCAGCGCAGGGGACGAGCAGTACTTC.

This clone was seen more than once but under ten times. The chain combines TRBV27 with TRBJ1-5; 7 bases line up with TRBD1. The CDR3 extends over 16 amino acids. V trimming: 5 bases; J trimming: 5 bases; junction bases outside the gene matches: 12. Germline V gives CDR1 MNHEY, CDR2 SMNVEV (reference sequence). Here the CDR3 reads CASSGSQGPTDQPQHF. DNA for the CDR3: TGTGCCAGCAGTGGGTCACAGGGGCCCACAGATCAGCCCCAGCATTTT.

The rearrangement uses TRBV5-1 and TRBJ1-1, with a possible D match to TRBD1 (6 bases). V lost 1 base and J 3 bases, leaving 10 bases between the germline ends. This CDR3 region has 14 residues. Looked up from germline, CDR1 is SGHRS and CDR2 is YFSETQ. The CDR3 loop is CASSLRGGDTEAFF. As DNA, the CDR3 is TGCGCCAGCAGCTTGCGGGGGGGCGACACTGAAGCTTTCTTT.

The V gene is TRBV28, the J gene TRBJ1-1; possible D gene TRBD1, 6 bases. V was clipped by 6 bases and J by 1 base, with 12 bases between them. The CDR3 totals 14 residues. Looked up from germline, CDR1 is MDHEN and CDR2 is SYDVKM. The CDR3: CASRGAGPNTEAFF. Here the CDR3 DNA reads TGTGCCAGCAGGGGGGCAGGGCCGAACACTGAAGCTTTCTTT.

CDR3 sequence reads: CAEGHVAGGELFF. The CDR3 nucleotides are TGTGCCGAAGGACATGTGGCCGGAGGGGAGCTGTTTTTT. The chain links TRBV30 to TRBJ2-2, with TRBD1 as a possible D gene (5 bases). The CDR3 extends over 13 amino acids. Trimming took off 8 bases at V and 8 bases at J, with 18 bases between the two ends. CDR1 and CDR2 (germline): GTSNPN, SVGIG (reference sequence).

The V and J genes are TRBV5-6 and TRBJ1-1; D is uncertain. Germline CDR1 SGHDT, CDR2 YYEEEE. CDR3 length equals 14 residues. V was clipped by 4 bases and J by 3 bases, with 13 bases between them. CDR3 sequence (DNA): TGTGCCAGCAGCCCACTCTTAGACTACACTGAAGCTTTCTTT. It is translated as CASSPLLDYTEAFF.

The CDR3 here is CASSVGTGKGEKLFF. The CDR3 nucleotides are TGTGCCAGCAGCGTCGGGACAGGGAAAGGCGAAAAACTGTTTTTT. V gene TRBV9 combines with J gene TRBJ1-4; TRBD1 matches at 9 bases. The CDR3 length is 15 residues. CDR1 is SGDLS, CDR2 YYNGEE, per germline. V trimming: 2 bases; J trimming: 8 bases; junction bases outside the gene matches: 7.

V is TRBV6-2 or TRBV6-3 and J is TRBJ2-7, with D perhaps matching TRBD1 or TRBD2 (5 bases each). In germline, CDR1 is MNHEY, CDR2 SVGEGT. Trimming took 6 bases from V and 2 from J, leaving 17 bases between them. The length of the CDR3 is 15 residues. CDR3 nucleotides: TGTGCCAGCAGCCGAAGCCGGGACGGTGCCTACGAGCAGTACTTC. Translation: CASSRSRDGAYEQYF.

The gene calls are TRBV11-2 and TRBJ2-7; no clear D. The CDR3 sequence is 14 residues long. Trimming took off 2 bases at V and 4 bases at J, with 12 bases between the two ends. Germline CDR1 reads SGHAT; CDR2 reads FQNNGV. In DNA form, the CDR3 reads TGTGCCAGCAGCTTAATGTGGCAGACGTACGAGCAGTACTTC. It yields the protein CASSLMWQTYEQYF.

The V and J genes are TRBV11-3 and TRBJ2-7; 7 bases map to TRBD1. The junction had 13 bases not matched to a gene; V was cut back by 5 bases and J by 12 bases. CDR3 length: 13 amino acids. Germline assignment: CDR1 SGHNT and CDR2 YENEEA. CDR3 DNA sequence: TGTGCCAGCAGCCCTAGGACAGGAGTGGTGATGTACTTC. Translating it yields CASSPRTGVVMYF.

This clone was counted a few times. The chain carries TRBV19 and TRBJ2-3, with D possibly called TRBD1 or TRBD2 (5 bases each). Germline V CDR1 and CDR2: LNHDA, SQIVND (reference sequence). The V gene lost 5 bases and the J gene lost 4 bases, with 10 bases spanning the gap. This CDR3 spans 13 amino acids. CDR3 bases: TGTGCCAGTAGTGTGGGGGTCGCAGATACGCAGTATTTT. It encodes CASSVGVADTQYF.

V and J are TRBV9 and TRBJ2-1; 8 bases agree with TRBD2. The CDR3 loop spans 11 amino acids. Trimming took 4 bases from V and 11 from J; bases not matched to a gene: 2. Germline assignment: CDR1 SGDLS and CDR2 YYNGEE. This CDR3 is CASSFSGKQFF. CDR3 nucleotides: TGTGCCAGCAGCTTTAGCGGGAAGCAGTTCTTC.

The rearrangement joins TRBV13 to TRBJ1-1; D gene ambiguous. V shed 5 bases and J shed 8 bases, with 15 bases lying between them. The V gene's germline CDR1 is PRHDT and CDR2 FYEKMQ (reference sequence). CDR3 length: 13 residues. In DNA, the CDR3 is TGTGCCAGCAGCCCCCGTGAGGGAAAGGAAGCTTTCTTT. Its protein product is CASSPREGKEAFF. The whole variable domain, filled in from reference TRBV13 and TRBJ1-1, reads AAGVIQSPRHLIKEKRETATLKCYPIPRHDTVYWYQQGPGQDPQFLISFYEKMQSDKGSIPDRFSAQQFSDYHSELNMSSLELGDSALYFCASSPREGKEAFFGQGTRLTVV.

The J gene is TRBJ2-7, the V gene TRBV19; no reliable D call. This CDR3 region has 13 residues. CDR1 LNHDA and CDR2 SQIVND come from the germline V gene (reference sequence). The V end lost 0 bases, the J end lost 9 bases, and 12 bases lay between the germline ends. CDR3 sequence: CASSIDLSSGQYF. The DNA of the CDR3 is TGTGCCAGTAGTATAGATCTAAGTTCGGGGCAGTACTTC.

This clone has only one observation. The J gene is TRBJ2-1, the V gene TRBV7-9; D remains ambiguous. V was clipped by 4 bases and J by 5 bases, with 9 bases between them. This CDR3 is built from 13 residues. CDR1 and CDR2 (germline): SEHNR, FQNEAQ (reference sequence). The DNA for the CDR3 is TGTGCCAGCAGCTCCGGGTCTGACAATGAGCAGTTCTTC. It specifies CASSSGSDNEQFF.

V is TRBV29-1 and J is TRBJ2-5, with TRBD1 as a possible D gene (5 bases). V dropped 4 bases and J dropped 4 bases, with 13 bases sitting between them. Germline assignment: CDR1 SQVTM and CDR2 ANQGSEA. This CDR3 comprises 13 residues. The CDR3: CSVALGVRETQYF. The CDR3 DNA sequence: TGCAGCGTTGCCTTAGGGGTCAGAGAGACCCAGTACTTC.

V is TRBV19 and J is TRBJ1-5; no firm D call. The CDR3 consists of 13 residues. V was cut by 7 bases and J by 0 bases, with 7 bases left in between. Germline values: CDR1 LNHDA, CDR2 SQIVND (reference sequence). The CDR3 region is CASKTGSNQPQHF. The CDR3 DNA is TGTGCCAGTAAGACGGGTAGCAATCAGCCCCAGCATTTT.

The table lists this clone with a count of one. The chain employs TRBV24-1 and TRBJ2-1, with 15 bases lining up with TRBD2. With V trimmed by 5 bases and J by 4 bases, 5 bases remained unmatched. The CDR3 runs to 17 residues. Germline CDR1 and CDR2: KGHDR and SFDVKD. The CDR3 sequence is CATSVLGLAGGYNEQFF. Written as DNA, the CDR3 is TGTGCCACCAGTGTCCTTGGACTAGCGGGAGGGTACAATGAGCAGTTCTTC.

This CDR3 reads CASSSLPRTGVWAFF. In nucleotides, the CDR3 is TGTGCCAGCAGTTCGCTTCCCAGGACAGGTGTGTGGGCTTTCTTT. The gene calls are TRBV6-5 and TRBJ1-1, with 7 bases lining up with TRBD1. Trimming took 4 bases from V and 11 from J; bases not matched to a gene: 16. The CDR3 contains 15 residues. The germline V gene has CDR1 MNHEY and CDR2 SVGAGI.

The genes are TRBV5-4 and TRBJ2-5; possible D gene TRBD2, 6 bases. This CDR3 has 15 amino acids. V was cut by 6 bases and J by 7 bases, with 22 bases left in between. Looked up from germline, CDR1 is SGHNT and CDR2 is YYREEE (reference sequence). The CDR3 loop is CASTSLGPVGGTQYF. The DNA of the CDR3 is TGTGCCAGCACCTCTCTCGGACCCGTCGGGGGGACCCAGTACTTC.

This sequence joins TRBV19 and TRBJ1-5, with D maybe TRBD1 (6 bases). The germline V gene has CDR1 LNHDA and CDR2 SQIVND (reference sequence). Trimming stripped 6 bases from V and 0 bases from J, with 12 bases between. The CDR3 has 15 amino acids. CDR3 protein: CASSKGQYSNQPQHF. The CDR3 DNA reads TGTGCCAGTAGCAAGGGACAATATAGCAATCAGCCCCAGCATTTT.

The chain employs TRBV11-2 and TRBJ2-7; D might be TRBD1 or TRBD2, each matching 6 bases. CDR3 length: 13 amino acids. Germline-derived CDR1 and CDR2 are SGHAT and FQNNGV. The V and J ends lost 7 bases and 2 bases respectively, with 12 bases between them. CDR3: CASNQGGTYEQYF. The CDR3 region has the DNA TGTGCCAGCAACCAAGGGGGGACCTACGAGCAGTACTTC.

V gene TRBV9 combines with J gene TRBJ2-6; unclear D gene. This CDR3 region has 16 residues. V lost 4 bases, J lost 0 bases, and 11 bases lay in between. CDR1 and CDR2 (germline): SGDLS, YYNGEE. CDR3 sequence (DNA): TGTGCCAGCAGCCCCCGACCGAGCTCTGGGGCCAACGTCCTGACTTTC. Translating gives CASSPRPSSGANVLTF.

The chain couples TRBV28 to TRBJ1-2, with 7 bases matching TRBD1. V lost 8 bases and J lost 7; bases outside the gene matches: 13. This CDR3 has 14 residues. Looked up from germline, CDR1 is MDHEN and CDR2 is SYDVKM. Here the CDR3 reads CASGEQGMAAGYTF. CDR3 bases: TGTGCCAGCGGGGAACAGGGGATGGCGGCTGGCTACACCTTC.

V gene TRBV5-1 combines with J gene TRBJ2-7, with TRBD1 matching 7 bases. The CDR3 has 15 residues. V gave up 0 bases and J gave up 1 base; unmatched junction bases: 4. In germline, CDR1 is SGHRS, CDR2 YFSETQ. Here the CDR3 reads CASSLAPGQSYEQYF. The CDR3 bases are TGCGCCAGCAGCTTGGCTCCGGGACAGTCCTACGAGCAGTACTTC.

This chain links TRBV11-3 with TRBJ1-1; D gene unclear. V lost 5 bases, J lost 3 bases, and 7 bases lay in between. The CDR3 sequence is 12 residues long. Germline loops: CDR1 SGHNT, CDR2 YENEEA. CDR3 sequence: CASSPTYTEAFF. The DNA for the CDR3 is TGTGCCAGCAGCCCTACCTACACTGAAGCTTTCTTT. The complete variable domain, with remaining parts taken from reference TRBV11-3 and TRBJ1-1, reads EAGVVQSPRYKIIEKKQPVAFWCNPISGHNTLYWYLQNLGQGPELLIRYENEEAVDDSQLPKDRFSAERLKGVDSTLKIQPAELGDSAVYLCASSPTYTEAFFGQGTRLTVV.